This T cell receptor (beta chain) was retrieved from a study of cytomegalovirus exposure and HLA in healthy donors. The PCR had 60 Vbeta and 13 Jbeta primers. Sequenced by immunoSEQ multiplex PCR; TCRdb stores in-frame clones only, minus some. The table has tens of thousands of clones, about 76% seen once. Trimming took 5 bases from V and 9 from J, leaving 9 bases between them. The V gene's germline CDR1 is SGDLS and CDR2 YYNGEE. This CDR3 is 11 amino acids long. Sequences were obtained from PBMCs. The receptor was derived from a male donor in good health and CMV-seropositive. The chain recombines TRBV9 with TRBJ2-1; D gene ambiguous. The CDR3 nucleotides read TGTGCCAGCAGTGATAGTAGTGAGCAGTTCTTC. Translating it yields CASSDSSEQFF.